This paragraph reports one TCR beta chain. Antigen: not known. The PCR contained 60 Vbeta and 13 Jbeta primers. Repertoires were generated with immunoSEQ multiplex PCR, while TCRdb's copy carries only in-frame clones and drops some. Altogether around 150,000 clones are present, 75% to 90% being singletons, with the ten largest covering 4.1%. The CDR3 length is 16 residues. Germline assignment: CDR1 LGHNA and CDR2 YNFKEQ. The V and J ends lost 0 bases and 8 bases respectively, with 19 bases between them. The sample originates from a study of cytomegalovirus exposure and HLA in healthy donors. Overall study context: Some 85 million unique TCRs, all from HLA-typed donors, were included in an early release of the data. Points from the study as a whole: Rarity marked most TCR sequences, yet some public TCRs occurred in many donors.

The source is a man over 45 in good health and CMV-seropositive. Sequencing was carried out using PBMCs. The rearrangement joins TRBV4-2 to TRBJ1-2, with a possible D match to TRBD1 (5 bases). The CDR3, as DNA: TGTGCCAGCAGCCAAGACATACTACCAAAAGGGGAAGGCTACACCTTC. Protein sequence: CASSQDILPKGEGYTF.